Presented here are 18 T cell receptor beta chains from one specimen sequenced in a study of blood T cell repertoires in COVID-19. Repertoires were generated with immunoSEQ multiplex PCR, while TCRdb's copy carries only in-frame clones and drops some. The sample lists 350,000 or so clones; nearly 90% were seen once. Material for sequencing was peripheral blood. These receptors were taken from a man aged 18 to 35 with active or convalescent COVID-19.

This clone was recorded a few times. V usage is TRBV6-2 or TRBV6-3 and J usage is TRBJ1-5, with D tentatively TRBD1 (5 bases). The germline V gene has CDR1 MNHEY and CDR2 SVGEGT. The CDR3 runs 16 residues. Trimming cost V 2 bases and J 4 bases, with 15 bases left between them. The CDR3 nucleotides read TGTGCCAGCAGTTACGAAGGCAGGGTGGTAAATCAGCCCCAGCATTTT. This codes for CASSYEGRVVNQPQHF.

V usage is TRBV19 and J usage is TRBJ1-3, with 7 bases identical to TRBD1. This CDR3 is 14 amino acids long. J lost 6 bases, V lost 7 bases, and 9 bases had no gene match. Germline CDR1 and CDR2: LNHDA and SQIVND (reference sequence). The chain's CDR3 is CASTKTGRKNTIYF. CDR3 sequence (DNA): TGTGCCAGTACCAAGACAGGGAGAAAAAACACCATATATTTT.

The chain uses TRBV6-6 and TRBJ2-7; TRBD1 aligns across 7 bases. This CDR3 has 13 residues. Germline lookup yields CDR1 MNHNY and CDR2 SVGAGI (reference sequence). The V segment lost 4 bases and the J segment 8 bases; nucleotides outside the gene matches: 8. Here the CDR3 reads CASSSGQTTKQYF. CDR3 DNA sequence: TGTGCCAGCAGTTCGGGACAGACAACTAAGCAGTACTTC.

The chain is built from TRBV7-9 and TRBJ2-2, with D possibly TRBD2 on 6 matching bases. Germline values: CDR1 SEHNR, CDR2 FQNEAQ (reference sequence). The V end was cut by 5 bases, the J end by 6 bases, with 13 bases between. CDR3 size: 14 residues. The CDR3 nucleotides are TGTGCCAGCAGCCCGATTTGGGGGGCCGGGGAGCTGTTTTTT. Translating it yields CASSPIWGAGELFF.

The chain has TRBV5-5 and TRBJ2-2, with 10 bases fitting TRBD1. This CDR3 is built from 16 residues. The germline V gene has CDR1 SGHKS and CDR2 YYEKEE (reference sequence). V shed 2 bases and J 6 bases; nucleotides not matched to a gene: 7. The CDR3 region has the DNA TGTGCCAGCAGCTTAGGTGGACAGGGGGGCGCCGGGGAGCTGTTTTTT. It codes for CASSLGGQGGAGELFF.

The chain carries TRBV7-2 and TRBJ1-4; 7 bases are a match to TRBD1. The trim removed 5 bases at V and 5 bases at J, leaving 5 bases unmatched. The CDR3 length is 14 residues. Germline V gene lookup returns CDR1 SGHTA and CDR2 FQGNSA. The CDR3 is CASSPGQENEKLFF. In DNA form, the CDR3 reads TGTGCCAGCAGCCCTGGACAGGAGAATGAAAAACTGTTTTTT.

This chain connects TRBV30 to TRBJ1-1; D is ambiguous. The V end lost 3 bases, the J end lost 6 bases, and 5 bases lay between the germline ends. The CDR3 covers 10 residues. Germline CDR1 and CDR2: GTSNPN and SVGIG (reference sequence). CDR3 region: CAWREAEAFF. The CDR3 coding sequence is TGTGCCTGGAGGGAGGCTGAAGCTTTCTTT.

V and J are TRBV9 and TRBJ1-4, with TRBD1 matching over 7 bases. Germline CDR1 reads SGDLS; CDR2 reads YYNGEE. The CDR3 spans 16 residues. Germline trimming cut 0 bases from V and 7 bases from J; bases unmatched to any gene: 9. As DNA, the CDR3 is TGTGCCAGCAGCGTAGGAGGGGGCGGCGTGGGTGAAAAACTGTTTTTT. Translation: CASSVGGGGVGEKLFF.

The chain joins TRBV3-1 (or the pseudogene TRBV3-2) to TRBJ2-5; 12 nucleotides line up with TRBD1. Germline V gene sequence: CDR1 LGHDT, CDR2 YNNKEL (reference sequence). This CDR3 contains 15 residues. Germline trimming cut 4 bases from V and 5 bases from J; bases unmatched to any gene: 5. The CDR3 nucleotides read TGTGCCAGCAGCCCCCGGGACAGGGGGCAGGAGACCCAGTACTTC. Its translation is CASSPRDRGQETQYF.

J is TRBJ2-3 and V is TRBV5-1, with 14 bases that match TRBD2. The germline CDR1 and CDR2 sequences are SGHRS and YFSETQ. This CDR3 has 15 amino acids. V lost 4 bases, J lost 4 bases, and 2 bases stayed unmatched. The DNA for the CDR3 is TGCGCCAGCAGCGGGGGACTAGCGGGAGCAGATACGCAGTATTTT. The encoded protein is CASSGGLAGADTQYF.

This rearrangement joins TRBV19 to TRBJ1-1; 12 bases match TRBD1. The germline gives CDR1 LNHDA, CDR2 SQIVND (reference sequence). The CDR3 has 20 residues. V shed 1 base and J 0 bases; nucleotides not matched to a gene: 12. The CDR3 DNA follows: TGTGCCAGTAGTATAGGCGGCGTATGGGGACAGGGGGCCATGAACACTGAAGCTTTCTTT. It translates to CASSIGGVWGQGAMNTEAFF. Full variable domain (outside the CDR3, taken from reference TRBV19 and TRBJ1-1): DGGITQSPKYLFRKEGQNVTLSCEQNLNHDAMYWYRQDPGQGLRLIYYSQIVNDFQKGDIAEGYSVSREKKESFPLTVTSAQKNPTAFYLCASSIGGVWGQGAMNTEAFFGQGTRLTVV.

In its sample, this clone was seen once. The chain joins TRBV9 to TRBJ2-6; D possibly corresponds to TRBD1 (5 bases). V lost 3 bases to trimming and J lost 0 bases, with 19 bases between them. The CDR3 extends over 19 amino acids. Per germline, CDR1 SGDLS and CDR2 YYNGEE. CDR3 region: CASSDYLGQRRSGANVLTF. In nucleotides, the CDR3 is TGTGCCAGCAGCGACTATCTGGGGCAGCGCCGCTCTGGGGCCAACGTCCTGACTTTC. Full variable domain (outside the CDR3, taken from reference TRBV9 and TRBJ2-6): DSGVTQTPKHLITATGQRVTLRCSPRSGDLSVYWYQQSLDQGLQFLIQYYNGEERAKGNILERFSAQQFPDLHSELNLSSLELGDSALYFCASSDYLGQRRSGANVLTFGAGSRLTVL.

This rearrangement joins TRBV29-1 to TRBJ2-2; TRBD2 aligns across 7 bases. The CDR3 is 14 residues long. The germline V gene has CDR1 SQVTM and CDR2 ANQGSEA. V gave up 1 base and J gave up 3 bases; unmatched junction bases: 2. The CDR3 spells CSVEGSGHTGELFF. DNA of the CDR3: TGCAGCGTTGAAGGTAGCGGGCACACCGGGGAGCTGTTTTTT.

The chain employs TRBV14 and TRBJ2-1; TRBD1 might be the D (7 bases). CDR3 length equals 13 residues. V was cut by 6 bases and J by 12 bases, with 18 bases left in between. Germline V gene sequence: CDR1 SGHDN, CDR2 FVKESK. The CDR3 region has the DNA TGTGCCAGCAGAAGAACAGGGGTGCGGGGGCAGTTCTTC. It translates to CASRRTGVRGQFF.

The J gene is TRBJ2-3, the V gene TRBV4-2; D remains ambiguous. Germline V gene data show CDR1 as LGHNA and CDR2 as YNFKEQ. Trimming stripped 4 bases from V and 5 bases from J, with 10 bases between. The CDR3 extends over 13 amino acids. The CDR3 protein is CASSPPRLDTQYF. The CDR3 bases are TGTGCCAGCAGCCCGCCCAGGTTAGATACGCAGTATTTT.

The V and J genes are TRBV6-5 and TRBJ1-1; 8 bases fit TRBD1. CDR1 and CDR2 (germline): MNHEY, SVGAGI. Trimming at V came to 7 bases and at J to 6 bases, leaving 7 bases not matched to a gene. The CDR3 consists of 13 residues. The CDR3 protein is CASTWPGGSEAFF. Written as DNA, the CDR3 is TGTGCCAGCACCTGGCCAGGGGGCTCTGAAGCTTTCTTT.

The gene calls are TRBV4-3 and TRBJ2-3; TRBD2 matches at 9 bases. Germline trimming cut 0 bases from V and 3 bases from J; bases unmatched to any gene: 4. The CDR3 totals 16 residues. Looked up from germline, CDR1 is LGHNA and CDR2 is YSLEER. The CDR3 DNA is TGCGCCAGCAGCCAAGACCAGCGGGGGGCAACAGATACGCAGTATTTT. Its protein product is CASSQDQRGATDTQYF.

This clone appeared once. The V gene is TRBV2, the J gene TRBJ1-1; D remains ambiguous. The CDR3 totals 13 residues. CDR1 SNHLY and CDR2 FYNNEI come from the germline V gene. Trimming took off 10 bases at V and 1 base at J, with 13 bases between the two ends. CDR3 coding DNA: TGTGCCATCGGGTTAGCGGCGAACACTGAAGCTTTCTTT. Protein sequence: CAIGLAANTEAFF.